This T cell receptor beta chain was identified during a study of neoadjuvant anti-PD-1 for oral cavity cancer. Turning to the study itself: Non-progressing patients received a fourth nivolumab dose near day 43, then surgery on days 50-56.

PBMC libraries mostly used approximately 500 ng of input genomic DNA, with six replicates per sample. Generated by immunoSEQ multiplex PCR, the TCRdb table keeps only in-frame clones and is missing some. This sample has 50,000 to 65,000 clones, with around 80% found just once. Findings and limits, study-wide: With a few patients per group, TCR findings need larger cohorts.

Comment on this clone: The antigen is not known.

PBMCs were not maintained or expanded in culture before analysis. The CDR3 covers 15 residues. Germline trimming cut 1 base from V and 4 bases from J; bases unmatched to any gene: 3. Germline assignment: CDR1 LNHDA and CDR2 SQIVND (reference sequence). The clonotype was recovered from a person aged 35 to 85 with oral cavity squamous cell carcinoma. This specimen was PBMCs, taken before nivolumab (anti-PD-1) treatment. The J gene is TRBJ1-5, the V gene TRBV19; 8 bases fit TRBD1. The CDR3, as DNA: TGTGCCAGTAGTATAGGGACAGGGCCTAATCAGCCCCAGCATTTT. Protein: CASSIGTGPNQPQHF.